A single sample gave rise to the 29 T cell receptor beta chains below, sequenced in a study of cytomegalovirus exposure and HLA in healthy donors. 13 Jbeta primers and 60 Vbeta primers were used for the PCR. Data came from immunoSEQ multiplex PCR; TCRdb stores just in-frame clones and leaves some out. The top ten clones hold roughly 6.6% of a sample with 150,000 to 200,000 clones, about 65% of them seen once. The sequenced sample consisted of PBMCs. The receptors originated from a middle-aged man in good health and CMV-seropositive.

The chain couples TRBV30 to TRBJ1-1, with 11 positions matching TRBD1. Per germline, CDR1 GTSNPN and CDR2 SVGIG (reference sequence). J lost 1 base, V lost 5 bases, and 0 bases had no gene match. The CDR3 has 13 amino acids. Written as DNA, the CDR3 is TGTGCCTGGGGGACAGGGGGGAACACTGAAGCTTTCTTT. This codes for CAWGTGGNTEAFF.

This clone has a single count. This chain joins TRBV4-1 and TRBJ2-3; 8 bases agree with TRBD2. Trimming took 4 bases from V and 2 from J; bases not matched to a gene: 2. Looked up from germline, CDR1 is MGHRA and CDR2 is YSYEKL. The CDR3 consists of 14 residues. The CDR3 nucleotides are TGCGCCAGCAGCCGGACTAGCCACACAGATACGCAGTATTTT. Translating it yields CASSRTSHTDTQYF.

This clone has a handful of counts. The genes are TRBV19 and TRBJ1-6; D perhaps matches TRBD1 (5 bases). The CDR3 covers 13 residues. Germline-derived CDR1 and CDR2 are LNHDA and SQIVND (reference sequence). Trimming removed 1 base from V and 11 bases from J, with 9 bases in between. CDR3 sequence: CASSIGAGTPLHF. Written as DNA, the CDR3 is TGTGCCAGTAGTATAGGGGCAGGGACACCCCTCCACTTT.

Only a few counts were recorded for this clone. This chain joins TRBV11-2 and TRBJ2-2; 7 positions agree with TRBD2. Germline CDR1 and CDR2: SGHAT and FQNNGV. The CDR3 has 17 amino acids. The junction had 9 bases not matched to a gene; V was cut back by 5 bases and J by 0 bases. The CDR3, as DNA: TGTGCCAGCAGCATTTGGTGGCGGGGGTCGAACACCGGGGAGCTGTTTTTT. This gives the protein CASSIWWRGSNTGELFF.

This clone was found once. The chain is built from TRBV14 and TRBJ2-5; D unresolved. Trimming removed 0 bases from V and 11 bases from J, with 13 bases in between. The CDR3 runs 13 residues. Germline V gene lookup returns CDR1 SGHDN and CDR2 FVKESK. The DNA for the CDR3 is TGTGCCAGCAGCCAAGAAACATTGGCGGAGCAGTACTTC. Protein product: CASSQETLAEQYF.

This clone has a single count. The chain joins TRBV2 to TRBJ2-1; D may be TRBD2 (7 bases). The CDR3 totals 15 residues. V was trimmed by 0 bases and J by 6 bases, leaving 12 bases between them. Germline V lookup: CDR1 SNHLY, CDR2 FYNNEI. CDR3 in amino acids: CASSEAGGGLNEQFF. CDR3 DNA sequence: TGTGCCAGCAGTGAAGCAGGCGGGGGCCTCAATGAGCAGTTCTTC.

CDR3 sequence reads: CASSLQGNQPQHF. The CDR3 DNA reads as TGTGCCAGCAGTCTCCAGGGAAATCAGCCCCAGCATTTT. V is TRBV6-1 and J is TRBJ1-5; perhaps TRBD1 as D (5 bases). This CDR3 comprises 13 residues. V dropped 5 bases and J dropped 4 bases, with 9 bases sitting between them. Germline CDR1 and CDR2: MNHNS and SASEGT.

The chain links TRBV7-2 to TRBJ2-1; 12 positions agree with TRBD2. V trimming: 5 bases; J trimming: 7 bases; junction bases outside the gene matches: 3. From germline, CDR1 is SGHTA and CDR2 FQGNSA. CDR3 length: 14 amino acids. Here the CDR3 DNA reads TGTGCCAGCAGCCGGACTAGCGGGGTTAATGAGCAGTTCTTC. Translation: CASSRTSGVNEQFF.

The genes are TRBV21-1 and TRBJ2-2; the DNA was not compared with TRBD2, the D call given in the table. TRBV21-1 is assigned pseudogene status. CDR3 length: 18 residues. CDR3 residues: CASSKGGRDLSRTGELFF. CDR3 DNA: TGTGCCAGCAGCAAAGGGGGCAGGGACTTATCTCGGACCGGGGAGCTGTTTTTT.

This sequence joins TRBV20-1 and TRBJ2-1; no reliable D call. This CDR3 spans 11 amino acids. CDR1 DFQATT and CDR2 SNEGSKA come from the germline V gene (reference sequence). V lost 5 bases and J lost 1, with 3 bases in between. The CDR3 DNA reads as TGCAGTGCTCAGTCCTACAATGAGCAGTTCTTC. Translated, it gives CSAQSYNEQFF.

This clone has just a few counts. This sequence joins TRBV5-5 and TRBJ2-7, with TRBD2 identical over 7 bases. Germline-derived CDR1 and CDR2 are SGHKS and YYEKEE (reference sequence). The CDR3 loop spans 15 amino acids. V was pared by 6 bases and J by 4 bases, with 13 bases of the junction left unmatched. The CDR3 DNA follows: TGTGCCAGCAAACCAAGCGGGGCAAGGGGATACGAGCAGTACTTC. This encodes CASKPSGARGYEQYF.

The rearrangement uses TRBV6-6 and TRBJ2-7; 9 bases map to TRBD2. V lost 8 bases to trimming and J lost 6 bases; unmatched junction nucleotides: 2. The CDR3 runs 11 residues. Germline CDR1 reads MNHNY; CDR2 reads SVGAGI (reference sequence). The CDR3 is CASLSGGEQYF. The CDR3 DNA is TGTGCCAGCCTTAGCGGGGGCGAGCAGTACTTC.

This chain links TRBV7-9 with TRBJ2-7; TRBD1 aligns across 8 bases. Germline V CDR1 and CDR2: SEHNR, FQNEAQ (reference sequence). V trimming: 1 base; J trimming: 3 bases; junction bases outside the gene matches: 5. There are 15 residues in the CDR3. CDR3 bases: TGTGCCAGCAGCTTAGGTCAGGGGGCCGACTACGAGCAGTACTTC. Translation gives CASSLGQGADYEQYF.

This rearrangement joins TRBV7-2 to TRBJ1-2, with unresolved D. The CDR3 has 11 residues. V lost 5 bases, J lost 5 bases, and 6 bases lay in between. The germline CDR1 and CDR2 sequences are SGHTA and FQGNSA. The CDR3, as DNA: TGTGCCAGCAGCCCCCTTTATGGCTACACCTTC. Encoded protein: CASSPLYGYTF.

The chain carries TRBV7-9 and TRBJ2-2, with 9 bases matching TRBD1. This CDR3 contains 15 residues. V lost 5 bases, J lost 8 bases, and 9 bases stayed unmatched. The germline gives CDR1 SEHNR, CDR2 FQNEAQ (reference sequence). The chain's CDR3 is CASSRLQGAMGELFF. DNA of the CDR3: TGTGCCAGCAGCCGACTACAGGGGGCGATGGGGGAGCTGTTTTTT.

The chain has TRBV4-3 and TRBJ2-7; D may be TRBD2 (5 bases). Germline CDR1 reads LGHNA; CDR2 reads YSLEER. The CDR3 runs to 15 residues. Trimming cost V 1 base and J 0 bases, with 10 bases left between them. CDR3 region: CASSQGLGSSYEQYF. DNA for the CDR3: TGCGCCAGCAGCCAAGGGCTAGGGAGCTCCTACGAGCAGTACTTC.

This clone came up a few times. The CDR3: CASSRQVEQYF. CDR3 in DNA: TGTGCCAGCAGTCGACAGGTCGAGCAGTACTTC. This chain connects TRBV6-6 to TRBJ2-7; possible D gene TRBD1, 6 bases. CDR3 size: 11 residues. The germline V gene has CDR1 MNHNY and CDR2 SVGAGI (reference sequence). V lost 5 bases to trimming and J lost 6 bases, with 8 bases between them.

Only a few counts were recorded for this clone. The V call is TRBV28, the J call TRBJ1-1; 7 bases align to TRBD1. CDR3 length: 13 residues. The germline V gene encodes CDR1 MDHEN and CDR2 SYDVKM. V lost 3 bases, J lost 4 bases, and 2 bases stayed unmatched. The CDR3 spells CASSLTGSTEAFF. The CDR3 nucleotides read TGTGCCAGCAGTTTGACAGGGTCCACTGAAGCTTTCTTT.

In DNA, the CDR3 is TGTGCCAGCAGTGGAGGGGAGGGATATAATTCACCCCTCCACTTT. Translating gives CASSGGEGYNSPLHF. J is TRBJ1-6 and V is TRBV2; maybe TRBD1 (5 bases). CDR3 length: 15 residues. Germline lookup yields CDR1 SNHLY and CDR2 FYNNEI. V shed 4 bases and J shed 4 bases, with 11 bases lying between them.

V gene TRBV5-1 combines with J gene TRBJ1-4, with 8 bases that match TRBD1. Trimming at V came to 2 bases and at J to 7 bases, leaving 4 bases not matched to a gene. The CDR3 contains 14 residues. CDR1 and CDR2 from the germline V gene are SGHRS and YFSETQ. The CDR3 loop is CASSLQGDGEKLFF. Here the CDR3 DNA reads TGCGCCAGCAGCTTACAGGGGGATGGTGAAAAACTGTTTTTT.

The CDR3 DNA follows: TGTGCCATCAAGAAGGCCGGGACAGCCTACGAGCAGTACTTC. It is translated as CAIKKAGTAYEQYF. The rearrangement joins TRBV10-3 to TRBJ2-5, with 7 bases that match TRBD1. The last part of the DNA fits TRBJ2-7 better; the J call may be wrong. Germline V gives CDR1 ENHRY, CDR2 SYGVKD. This CDR3 spans 14 amino acids.

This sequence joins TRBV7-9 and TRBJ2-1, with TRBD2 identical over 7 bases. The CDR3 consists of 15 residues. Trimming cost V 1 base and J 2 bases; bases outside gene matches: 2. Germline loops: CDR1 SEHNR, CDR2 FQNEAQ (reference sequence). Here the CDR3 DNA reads TGTGCCAGCAGCTTAGTGGGGGGGGCCTACAATGAGCAGTTCTTC. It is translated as CASSLVGGAYNEQFF.

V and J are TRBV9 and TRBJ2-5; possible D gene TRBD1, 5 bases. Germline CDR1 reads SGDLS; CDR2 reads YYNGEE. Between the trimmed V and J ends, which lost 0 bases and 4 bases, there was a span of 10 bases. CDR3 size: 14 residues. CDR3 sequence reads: CASSVGGSLETQYF. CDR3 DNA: TGTGCCAGCAGCGTAGGGGGCAGTCTAGAGACCCAGTACTTC.

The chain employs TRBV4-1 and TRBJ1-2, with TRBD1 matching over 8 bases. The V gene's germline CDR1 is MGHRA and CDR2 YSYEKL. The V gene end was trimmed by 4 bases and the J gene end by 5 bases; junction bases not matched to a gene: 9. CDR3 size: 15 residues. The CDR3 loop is CASSPTEDRAYGYTF. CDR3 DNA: TGCGCCAGCAGCCCCACGGAGGACAGGGCGTATGGCTACACCTTC.

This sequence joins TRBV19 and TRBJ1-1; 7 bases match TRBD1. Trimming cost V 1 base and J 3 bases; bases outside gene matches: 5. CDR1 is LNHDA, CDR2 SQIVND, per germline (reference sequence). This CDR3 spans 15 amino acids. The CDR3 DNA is TGTGCCAGTAGTATAGGGCGCAGGGGGGACACTGAAGCTTTCTTT. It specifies CASSIGRRGDTEAFF.

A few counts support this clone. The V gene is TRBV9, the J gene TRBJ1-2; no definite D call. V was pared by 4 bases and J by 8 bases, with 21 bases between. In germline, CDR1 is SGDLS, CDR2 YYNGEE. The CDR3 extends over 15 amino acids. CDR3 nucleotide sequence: TGTGCCAGCAGCCCTCTCCCGGGGTTAAGAGAGGGCTACACCTTC. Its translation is CASSPLPGLREGYTF.

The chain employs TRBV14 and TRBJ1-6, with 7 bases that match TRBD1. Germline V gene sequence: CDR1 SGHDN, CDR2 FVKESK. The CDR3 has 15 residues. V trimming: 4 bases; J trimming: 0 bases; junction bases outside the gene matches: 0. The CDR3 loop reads CASSRDSSYNSPLHF. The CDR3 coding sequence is TGTGCCAGCAGCCGGGACAGCTCCTATAATTCACCCCTCCACTTT. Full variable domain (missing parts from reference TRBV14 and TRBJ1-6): EAGVTQFPSHSVIEKGQTVTLRCDPISGHDNLYWYRRVMGKEIKFLLHFVKESKQDESGMPNNRFLAERTGGTYSTLKVQPAELEDSGVYFCASSRDSSYNSPLHFGNGTRLTVT.

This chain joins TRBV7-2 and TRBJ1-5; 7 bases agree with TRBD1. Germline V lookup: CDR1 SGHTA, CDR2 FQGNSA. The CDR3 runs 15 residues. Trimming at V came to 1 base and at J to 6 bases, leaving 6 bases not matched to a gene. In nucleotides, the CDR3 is TGTGCCAGCAGCTTAGGGAAGGGGGCGAGTCAGCCCCAGCATTTT. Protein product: CASSLGKGASQPQHF.

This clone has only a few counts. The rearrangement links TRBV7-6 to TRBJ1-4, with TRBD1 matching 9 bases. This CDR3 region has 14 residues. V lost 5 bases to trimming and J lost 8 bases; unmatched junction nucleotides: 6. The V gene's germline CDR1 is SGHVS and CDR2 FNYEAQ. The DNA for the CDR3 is TGTGCCAGCAGCCGGGACAGGGCAAAAGAAAAACTGTTTTTT. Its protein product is CASSRDRAKEKLFF.